The 13 T cell receptor beta chains below come from one sample, sequenced in a study of T-cell reconstitution after alpha-beta-depleted transplantation in children. Unique molecular identifiers were used in preparing the TCRbeta library. MiXCR, run by TCRdb on the PCR reads, gives a single entry per CDR3 protein. The data hold 280,000 or so distinct CDR3 sequences, with approximately 10% observed a single time. The sequenced sample was peripheral blood, obtained 180 days after TCRalphabeta/CD19-depleted stem cell transplant. The source is a male patient aged 2 to 9 who had a stem cell transplant for chronic granulomatous disease, so the T cells may come from the graft donor.

This clonotype has ten or more counts. The chain links TRBV5-1 to TRBJ2-7, with 8 bases matching TRBD1. The ends lost 4 bases at V and 5 bases at J; junction bases unmatched: 11. Germline CDR1 is SGHRS and CDR2 is YFSETQ. The CDR3 extends over 15 amino acids. CDR3 region: CASSDGRDRYDEQYF. The CDR3 DNA reads as TGCGCCAGCAGCGACGGCAGGGACAGGTACGACGAGCAGTACTTC. Combining the CDR3 with reference TRBV5-1 and TRBJ2-7 gives the whole variable domain KAGVTQTPRYLIKTRGQQVTLSCSPISGHRSVSWYQQTPGQGLQFLFEYFSETQRNKGNFPGRFSGRQFSNSRSEMNVSTLELGDSALYLCASSDGRDRYDEQYFGPGTRLTVT.

This clonotype was seen ten or more times. V gene TRBV6-1 combines with J gene TRBJ2-7, with 12 positions matching TRBD2. Germline lookup yields CDR1 MNHNS and CDR2 SASEGT. V lost 6 bases to trimming and J lost 3 bases; unmatched junction nucleotides: 6. The CDR3 runs to 15 residues. CDR3 DNA: TGTGCCAGCAGCCCGACTAGCGGGGGCCTCTACGAGCAGTACTTC. Protein: CASSPTSGGLYEQYF.

This clonotype was counted ten times or more. The chain's CDR3 is CASSLRPVQETRVRAEAFF. CDR3 sequence (DNA): TGTGCCAGCAGCCTCAGACCGGTGCAGGAGACAAGGGTTCGGGCTGAAGCTTTCTTT. The chain combines TRBV11-2 with TRBJ1-1; no definite D call. CDR1 is SGHAT and CDR2 is FQNNGV in the germline V gene. The CDR3 has 19 residues. V shed 5 bases and J shed 6 bases, with 31 bases lying between them.

This clonotype was recorded at least ten times. The gene calls are TRBV28 and TRBJ1-2; D is perhaps TRBD1 (6 bases). V dropped 5 bases and J dropped 5 bases, with 18 bases sitting between them. The CDR3 length is 15 residues. CDR1 is MDHEN and CDR2 is SYDVKM in the germline V gene. The DNA of the CDR3 is TGTGCCAGCAGTCCACCCAACCTCACAGGGTATGGCTACACCTTC. Encoded protein: CASSPPNLTGYGYTF.

This clonotype was seen ten or more times. The chain couples TRBV7-9 to TRBJ2-1, with D possibly being TRBD2 (6 bases). Germline V CDR1 and CDR2: SEHNR, FQNEAQ (reference sequence). V lost 6 bases, J lost 1 base, and 13 bases lay in between. This CDR3 contains 15 residues. The CDR3 DNA reads TGTGCCAGCAGGACCGACGGGACTTCCTACAATGAGCAGTTCTTC. Translating it yields CASRTDGTSYNEQFF.

Worth noting for this clonotype: This may stem from a read error, because a much larger clone lies one nucleotide away. This chain joins TRBV12-3 or TRBV12-4 and TRBJ1-2; no clear D gene. The CDR3 length is 18 residues. CDR3 sequence: CANSFVGAASRYPGGYTF. The CDR3 DNA reads TGTGCCAACAGTTTCGTAGGTGCGGCATCGCGGTATCCGGGGGGCTACACCTTC.

This clonotype appeared many times. V usage is TRBV6-2 or TRBV6-3 and J usage is TRBJ2-6; tentative D call: TRBD2 (5 bases). Looked up from germline, CDR1 is MNHEY and CDR2 is SVGEGT. Trimming left V 3 bases short and J 2 bases short, with 8 bases between. This CDR3 region has 15 residues. CDR3 DNA sequence: TGTGCCAGCAGTTATGTCGGGGCTGGGGCCAACGTCCTGACTTTC. This sequence encodes CASSYVGAGANVLTF.

There are many counts of this clonotype. The V gene is TRBV2, the J gene TRBJ2-1; 11 bases fit TRBD2. Germline trimming cut 6 bases from V and 1 base from J; bases unmatched to any gene: 5. This CDR3 spans 16 amino acids. CDR1 is SNHLY and CDR2 is FYNNEI in the germline V gene. The CDR3 bases are TGTGCCAGCAGGGCACTAGCGGGAGCGTCCTACAATGAGCAGTTCTTC. Its translation is CASRALAGASYNEQFF.

The gene calls are TRBV7-2 and TRBJ2-3, with 10 bases identical to TRBD2. V was pared by 3 bases and J by 6 bases, with 3 bases of the junction left unmatched. The CDR3 consists of 14 residues. Germline V gene lookup returns CDR1 SGHTA and CDR2 FQGNSA. For the CDR3, the DNA is TGTGCCAGCAGCTTTCTAGCGGGGGTCGATACGCAGTATTTT. Translated: CASSFLAGVDTQYF.

In this sample, this clonotype turned up many times. The chain has TRBV10-2 and TRBJ2-1, with D perhaps matching TRBD2 (6 bases). There are 15 residues in the CDR3. CDR1 WSHSY and CDR2 SAAADI come from the germline V gene. V lost 7 bases and J lost 8, with 21 bases in between. CDR3 sequence reads: CASTVEGLLRDEQFF. The CDR3 nucleotides read TGCGCCAGCACGGTAGAGGGACTCCTTAGGGATGAGCAGTTCTTC.

This clonotype was detected many times. This chain connects TRBV18 to TRBJ1-5; D gene ambiguous. Germline V lookup: CDR1 KGHSH, CDR2 LQKENI. The CDR3 spans 14 residues. V was trimmed by 3 bases and J by 3 bases, leaving 9 bases between them. CDR3 protein: CASSPQVVNQPQHF. CDR3 DNA: TGTGCCAGCTCACCGCAGGTAGTCAATCAGCCCCAGCATTTT.

Many counts were recorded for this clonotype. Germline and junction disagree at one end, which may indicate a read error. The CDR3 loop reads CASSWGLF. The DNA of the CDR3 is TGTGCCAGCAGTTGGGGACTTTTC. The V gene is TRBV12-3 or TRBV12-4, the J gene TRBJ2-6; D is possibly TRBD2 (6 bases). The CDR3 is made up of 8 amino acids.

At least ten counts were recorded for this clonotype. V gene TRBV4-1 combines with J gene TRBJ2-3; D is unresolved. CDR3 length equals 15 residues. Germline loops: CDR1 MGHRA, CDR2 YSYEKL. Trimming took 3 bases from V and 5 from J, leaving 15 bases between them. DNA of the CDR3: TGCGCCAGCAGCCACCTAAGGACGGGTGGAGATACGCAGTATTTT. It is translated as CASSHLRTGGDTQYF.